This T cell receptor (beta chain) was captured by sequencing in a study of immune evolution from preneoplasia to lung adenocarcinoma. The protocol was immunoSEQ multiplex PCR, while the TCRdb copy is restricted to in-frame clones and leaves out a portion. The table includes 37,000 or so clones, about 74% detected once. Sequenced: FFPE invasive lung adenocarcinoma tissue. The receptor was derived from a person aged 55 to 69 with lung adenocarcinoma.

DNA of the CDR3: TGTGCCAGCGCGATAGCGGGAGGGTCTGGGGAGCTGTTTTTT. As protein: CASAIAGGSGELFF. The chain joins TRBV19 to TRBJ2-2, with 11 bases that match TRBD2. J was trimmed by 8 bases and V by 9 bases; bases with no gene match: 8. Germline-derived CDR1 and CDR2 are LNHDA and SQIVND (reference sequence). The CDR3 loop spans 14 amino acids.